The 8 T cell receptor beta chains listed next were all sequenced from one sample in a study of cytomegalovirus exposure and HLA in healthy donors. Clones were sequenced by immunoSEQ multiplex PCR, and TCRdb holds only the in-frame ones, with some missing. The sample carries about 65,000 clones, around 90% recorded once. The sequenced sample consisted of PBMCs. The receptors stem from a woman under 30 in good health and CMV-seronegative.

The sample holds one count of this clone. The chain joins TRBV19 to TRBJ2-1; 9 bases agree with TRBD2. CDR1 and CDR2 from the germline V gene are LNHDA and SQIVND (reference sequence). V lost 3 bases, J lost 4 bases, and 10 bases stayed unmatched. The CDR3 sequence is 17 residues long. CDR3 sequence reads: CASSMGFKREDYNEQFF. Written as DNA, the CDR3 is TGTGCCAGTAGTATGGGGTTTAAGCGGGAGGATTACAATGAGCAGTTCTTC.

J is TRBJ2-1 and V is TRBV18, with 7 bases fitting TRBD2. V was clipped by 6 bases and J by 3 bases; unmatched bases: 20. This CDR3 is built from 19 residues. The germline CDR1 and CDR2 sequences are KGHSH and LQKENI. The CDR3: CASSRWGSGILYDYNEQFF. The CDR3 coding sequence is TGTGCCAGCTCTCGGTGGGGGAGCGGGATCTTATACGACTACAATGAGCAGTTCTTC.

The CDR3 here is CASSPKGRGSYNEQFF. The DNA of the CDR3 is TGTGCCAGCAGCCCAAAGGGCAGGGGATCCTACAATGAGCAGTTCTTC. The chain joins TRBV7-3 to TRBJ2-1; D is possibly TRBD1 (6 bases). Trimming pared 5 bases from V and 1 base from J, leaving 15 bases between. The CDR3 length is 16 residues. Germline assignment: CDR1 SGHTA and CDR2 FQGTGA. The full variable domain, in which reference TRBV7-3 and TRBJ2-1 provide the parts outside the CDR3, is GAGVSQTPSNKVTEKGKYVELRCDPISGHTALYWYRQSLGQGPEFLIYFQGTGAADDSGLPNDRFFAVRPEGSVSTLKIQRTERGDSAVYLCASSPKGRGSYNEQFFGPGTRLTVL.

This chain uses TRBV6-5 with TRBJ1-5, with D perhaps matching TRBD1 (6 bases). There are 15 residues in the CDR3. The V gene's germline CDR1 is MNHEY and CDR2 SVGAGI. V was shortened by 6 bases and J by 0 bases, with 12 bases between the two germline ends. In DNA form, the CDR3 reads TGTGCCAGCAGAAAAGACAGGAATAGCAATCAGCCCCAGCATTTT. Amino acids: CASRKDRNSNQPQHF.

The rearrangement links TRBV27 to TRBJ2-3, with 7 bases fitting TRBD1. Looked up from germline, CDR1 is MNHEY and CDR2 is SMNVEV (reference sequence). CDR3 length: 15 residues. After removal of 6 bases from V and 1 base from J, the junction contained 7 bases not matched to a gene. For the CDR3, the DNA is TGTGCCAGCAGCCCGACAGGGTGGGGCACAGATACGCAGTATTTT. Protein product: CASSPTGWGTDTQYF.

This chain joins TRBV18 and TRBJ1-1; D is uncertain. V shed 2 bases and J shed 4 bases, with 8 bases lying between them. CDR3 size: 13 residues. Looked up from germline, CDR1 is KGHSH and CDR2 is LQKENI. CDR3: CASSPGSGTEAFF. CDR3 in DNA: TGTGCCAGCTCACCAGGGTCGGGCACTGAAGCTTTCTTT. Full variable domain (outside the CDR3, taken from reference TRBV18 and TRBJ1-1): NAGVMQNPRHLVRRRGQEARLRCSPMKGHSHVYWYRQLPEEGLKFMVYLQKENIIDESGMPKERFSAEFPKEGPSILRIQQVVRGDSAAYFCASSPGSGTEAFFGQGTRLTVV.

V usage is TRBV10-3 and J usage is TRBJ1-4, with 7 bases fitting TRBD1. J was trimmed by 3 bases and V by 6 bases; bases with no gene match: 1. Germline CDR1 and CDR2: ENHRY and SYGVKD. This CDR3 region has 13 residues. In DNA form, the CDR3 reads TGTGCCATCAGGGGACAGTCTAATGAAAAACTGTTTTTT. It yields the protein CAIRGQSNEKLFF.

The CDR3 DNA follows: TGTGCCAGCAGCTTTAGCGGGGTGAGCACAGATACGCAGTATTTT. Residues: CASSFSGVSTDTQYF. The chain employs TRBV7-2 and TRBJ2-3; 8 bases fit TRBD2. This CDR3 has 15 amino acids. V shed 3 bases and J 0 bases; nucleotides not matched to a gene: 2. In germline, CDR1 is SGHTA, CDR2 FQGNSA.